The 2 T cell receptor beta chains listed next were all sequenced from one sample in a study of shared clonotypes between healthy human individuals. This table comes from immunoSEQ multiplex PCR, and its TCRdb copy is limited to in-frame clones, with some not included. The data hold 300,000 or so clones, with around 74% observed a single time. What was sequenced was memory CD4+ T cells sorted from blood. Subset reported: CD45RA-negative fraction. The source is a man aged 25 to 45 in good health.

The chain has TRBV7-6 and TRBJ2-7, with D unclear. Germline V gene data show CDR1 as SGHVS and CDR2 as FNYEAQ. This CDR3 region has 13 residues. With 2 bases removed from V and 7 bases from J, the gap between germline ends came to 12 bases. In DNA form, the CDR3 reads TGTGCCAGCAGCTTACTGCTGTTGGGGGAGCAGTACTTC. As protein: CASSLLLLGEQYF.

This clone came up once. The rearrangement links TRBV25-1 to TRBJ2-7, with 9 bases matching TRBD1. Germline V gene data show CDR1 as MGHDK and CDR2 as SYGVNS. The J segment lost 3 bases and the V segment lost 3 bases, leaving 6 bases of the junction unmatched. The CDR3 totals 15 residues. The CDR3 reads CASSENRGHLYEQYF. Here the CDR3 DNA reads TGTGCCAGCAGTGAGAACAGGGGGCACCTCTACGAGCAGTACTTC.